The 26 T cell receptor beta chains reported below all come from one sample, sequenced in a study of cytomegalovirus exposure and HLA in healthy donors. The PCR contained 60 Vbeta and 13 Jbeta primers. Using immunoSEQ multiplex PCR, the repertoire was profiled, and TCRdb retains in-frame clones only, with some absent. The data hold some 130,000 clones, with more than 80% observed a single time. What was sequenced was PBMCs. Source of these receptors: a male donor in good health and CMV-seronegative.

The chain combines TRBV6-6 with TRBJ2-7, with TRBD2 identical over 8 bases. Trimming cost V 0 bases and J 3 bases; bases outside gene matches: 1. This CDR3 is 14 amino acids long. Germline-derived CDR1 and CDR2 are MNHNY and SVGAGI (reference sequence). As DNA, the CDR3 is TGTGCCAGCAGTTACTCCGGGGGGGGCTACGAGCAGTACTTC. The encoded protein is CASSYSGGGYEQYF.

Regarding this clone: The junction and the germline gene differ at one end; a read error may be behind it. The rearrangement uses TRBV30 and TRBJ2-6; D is perhaps TRBD1 (5 bases). Germline V lookup: CDR1 GTSNPN, CDR2 SVGIG (reference sequence). The CDR3 has 14 residues. This CDR3 is CAWSRSSGANGLTF. CDR3 bases: TGTGCCTGGAGTCGCAGCTCTGGGGCCAACGGCCTGACTTTC.

The chain joins TRBV11-1 to TRBJ2-2; a possible D gene is TRBD1 (5 bases). Germline CDR1 reads SGHAT; CDR2 reads FQDESV (reference sequence). There are 14 residues in the CDR3. The V and J ends lost 0 bases and 7 bases respectively, with 9 bases between them. The CDR3 region has the DNA TGTGCCAGCAGCTTAGCGCGGCAGGGCGGGGAGCTGTTTTTT. Amino acid sequence: CASSLARQGGELFF.

About this clone: The junction does not match germline at one end; this may be a read error. The chain joins TRBV5-1 to TRBJ1-4; no clear D gene. There are 13 residues in the CDR3. CDR1 and CDR2 from the germline V gene are SGHRS and YFSETQ. Written as DNA, the CDR3 is TGCGCCAGCAGCCCGGCGACTAAGGAAAAACTGTTTTTT. The encoded protein is CASSPATKEKLFF.

This rearrangement joins TRBV6-6 to TRBJ1-6, with 9 bases aligning to TRBD1. V trimming: 4 bases; J trimming: 7 bases; junction bases outside the gene matches: 5. Germline CDR1 MNHNY, CDR2 SVGAGI (reference sequence). The CDR3 spans 15 residues. The CDR3, as DNA: TGTGCCAGCAGTTCCGGGGACAGGGAAAATTCACCCCTCCACTTT. Protein sequence: CASSSGDRENSPLHF.

This chain joins TRBV4-1 and TRBJ2-5, with TRBD1 identical over 7 bases. This CDR3 contains 15 residues. V was pared by 0 bases and J by 5 bases, with 6 bases of the junction left unmatched. Germline V CDR1 and CDR2: MGHRA, YSYEKL. The CDR3 reads CASSQDRGQVETQYF. The CDR3 DNA follows: TGCGCCAGCAGCCAAGATAGAGGACAGGTCGAGACCCAGTACTTC.

This CDR3 is CASSFKGPPETQYF. The CDR3 DNA is TGCGCCAGCAGCTTCAAGGGGCCCCCAGAGACCCAGTACTTC. The chain carries TRBV5-1 and TRBJ2-5; the D gene is possibly TRBD1 (5 bases). V lost 2 bases and J lost 4, with 12 bases in between. The CDR3 sequence is 14 residues long. Germline values: CDR1 SGHRS, CDR2 YFSETQ.

This clone was detected only once. The chain recombines TRBV25-1 with TRBJ1-1; D uncertain. The germline CDR1 and CDR2 sequences are MGHDK and SYGVNS. V lost 6 bases and J lost 0, with 8 bases in between. The CDR3 is made up of 13 amino acids. The CDR3: CASSPPVNTEAFF. The CDR3 DNA reads as TGTGCCAGCAGCCCCCCAGTGAACACTGAAGCTTTCTTT.

The chain couples TRBV29-1 to TRBJ2-5; 11 bases line up with TRBD1. CDR3 size: 14 residues. V lost 4 bases and J lost 6; bases outside the gene matches: 7. Germline V gene data show CDR1 as SQVTM and CDR2 as ANQGSEA. In DNA, the CDR3 is TGCAGCGTTGGATCCGGGACAGGGGGGCAGACCCAGTACTTC. Protein sequence: CSVGSGTGGQTQYF.

In DNA, the CDR3 is TGTGCTAGTGCCCTCCAAGAGACCCAGTACTTC. The encoded protein is CASALQETQYF. The chain couples TRBV12-5 to TRBJ2-5; D gene ambiguous. V lost 7 bases and J 1 base, leaving 4 bases between the germline ends. The CDR3 is 11 amino acids. Germline V lookup: CDR1 LGHNT, CDR2 FRNRAP. The variable domain in full, completed from reference TRBV12-5 and TRBJ2-5, reads DARVTQTPRHKVTEMGQEVTMRCQPILGHNTVFWYRQTMMQGLELLAYFRNRAPLDDSGMPKDRFSAEMPDATLATLKIQPSEPRDSAVYFCASALQETQYFGPGTRLLVL.

V usage is TRBV21-1 and J usage is TRBJ1-6; whether TRBD1, the table's D call, matches the DNA was not checked. TRBV21-1 is assigned pseudogene status. CDR3 length: 16 residues. The CDR3 loop reads CASSISQQGANSPLHF. The CDR3 coding sequence is TGTGCCAGCAGCATTTCTCAACAGGGGGCTAATTCACCCCTCCACTTT.

The V call is TRBV7-6, the J call TRBJ2-5; 13 bases line up with TRBD2. The last part of the DNA fits TRBJ2-7 better; the J call may be wrong. The CDR3 runs 18 residues. Germline-derived CDR1 and CDR2 are SGHVS and FNYEAQ. The CDR3 bases are TGTGCCAGCAGCTATTTACTAGCGGGAGGGCCAAAGTCCTACGAGCAGTACTTC. This codes for CASSYLLAGGPKSYEQYF.

The rearrangement links TRBV7-8 to TRBJ2-1, with D possibly matching TRBD2 (6 bases). The CDR3 spans 14 residues. V lost 3 bases and J 3 bases, leaving 9 bases between the germline ends. Germline V CDR1 and CDR2: SGHVS, FQNEAQ. CDR3 amino acids: CASSFRTNYNEQFF. The CDR3 region has the DNA TGTGCCAGCAGCTTTCGGACTAACTACAATGAGCAGTTCTTC.

This chain connects TRBV10-1 to TRBJ1-2; D is unresolved. The germline CDR1 and CDR2 sequences are WNHNN and SYGVQD (reference sequence). V was cut by 3 bases and J by 3 bases, with 8 bases left in between. The CDR3 runs 13 residues. DNA of the CDR3: TGCGCCAGCAGTGACGGGGTGGACTATGGCTACACCTTC. This encodes CASSDGVDYGYTF.

This chain connects TRBV5-1 to TRBJ1-1; 8 bases fit TRBD1. The CDR3 spans 16 residues. The germline CDR1 and CDR2 sequences are SGHRS and YFSETQ. V lost 2 bases, J lost 5 bases, and 11 bases stayed unmatched. The CDR3 DNA is TGCGCCAGCAGCTTAGCCTCGGACAGGGTAGTGACTGAAGCTTTCTTT. Amino acids: CASSLASDRVVTEAFF.

The chain links TRBV13 to TRBJ2-5, with D tentatively TRBD1 (6 bases). CDR3 length equals 14 residues. The germline V and J ends were trimmed by 5 bases and 5 bases, with 15 bases remaining between them. The germline V gene encodes CDR1 PRHDT and CDR2 FYEKMQ (reference sequence). CDR3 coding DNA: TGTGCCAGCAGCAACGCAGGGGTGTCGGAGACCCAGTACTTC. The encoded protein is CASSNAGVSETQYF.

The chain combines TRBV6-5 with TRBJ1-6; D might be TRBD1 (5 bases). The CDR3 extends over 14 amino acids. The V gene's germline CDR1 is MNHEY and CDR2 SVGAGI. Trimming shortened V by 9 bases and J by 6 bases, and 15 bases separated the two germline ends. CDR3 sequence: CASRDFQSNSPLHF. The CDR3 nucleotides read TGTGCCAGTAGGGACTTTCAGAGTAATTCACCCCTCCACTTT.

This rearrangement joins TRBV7-9 to TRBJ1-1; 10 bases line up with TRBD1. This CDR3 has 17 amino acids. Looked up from germline, CDR1 is SEHNR and CDR2 is FQNEAQ (reference sequence). Trimming removed 4 bases from V and 4 bases from J; junction bases left unmatched: 12. The CDR3 sequence: CASSSRTGGPTATEAFF. CDR3 in DNA: TGTGCCAGCAGCTCAAGGACAGGGGGTCCCACCGCCACTGAAGCTTTCTTT.

This rearrangement joins TRBV28 to TRBJ1-1; 12 bases are shared with TRBD1. The V gene end was trimmed by 2 bases and the J gene end by 9 bases; junction bases not matched to a gene: 7. The CDR3 loop spans 15 amino acids. Germline V gives CDR1 MDHEN, CDR2 SYDVKM. This chain's CDR3 is CASSLPGTGGGKAFF. CDR3 sequence (DNA): TGTGCCAGCAGTTTACCCGGGACAGGGGGCGGGAAAGCTTTCTTT.

This sequence joins TRBV10-1 and TRBJ2-2; D is unresolved. Germline V gives CDR1 WNHNN, CDR2 SYGVQD (reference sequence). V was shortened by 8 bases and J by 8 bases, with 12 bases between the two germline ends. The CDR3 runs 12 residues. The CDR3 loop is CASGPGSGELFF. In nucleotides, the CDR3 is TGCGCCAGCGGGCCAGGTTCGGGGGAGCTGTTTTTT.

The chain uses TRBV12-5 and TRBJ1-2; D uncertain. The CDR3 has 12 amino acids. The germline CDR1 and CDR2 sequences are LGHNT and FRNRAP. Trimming took off 6 bases at V and 5 bases at J, with 10 bases between the two ends. CDR3 region: CASGYGLYGYTF. DNA of the CDR3: TGTGCTAGTGGATACGGACTTTATGGCTACACCTTC.

The genes are TRBV7-9 and TRBJ2-3; TRBD2 is a possible D gene (6 bases). This CDR3 is built from 14 residues. The V end lost 5 bases, the J end lost 3 bases, and 12 bases lay between the germline ends. Germline CDR1 SEHNR, CDR2 FQNEAQ (reference sequence). This CDR3 is CASSPRAGTDTQYF. The DNA of the CDR3 is TGTGCCAGCAGCCCCAGGGCGGGAACAGATACGCAGTATTTT.

This sequence joins TRBV20-1 and TRBJ2-7; weak D call: TRBD1 (5 bases). The CDR3 has 11 residues. V dropped 2 bases and J dropped 7 bases, with 9 bases sitting between them. Per the germline V gene, CDR1 is DFQATT and CDR2 is SNEGSKA (reference sequence). For the CDR3, the DNA is TGCAGTGCTAGACAGGGTCGAGAGCAGTACTTC. It specifies CSARQGREQYF.

The CDR3 reads CASSPDRTNTGELFF. CDR3 DNA sequence: TGTGCCAGCAGCCCCGACAGGACGAACACCGGGGAGCTGTTTTTT. J is TRBJ2-2 and V is TRBV7-9, with TRBD1 as a possible D gene (6 bases). Trimming shortened V by 5 bases and J by 0 bases, and 10 bases separated the two germline ends. CDR3 size: 15 residues. The germline CDR1 and CDR2 sequences are SEHNR and FQNEAQ (reference sequence). Filled out from reference TRBV7-9 and TRBJ2-2, the complete variable domain reads DTGVSQNPRHKITKRGQNVTFRCDPISEHNRLYWYRQTLGQGPEFLTYFQNEAQLEKSRLLSDRFSAERPKGSFSTLEIQRTEQGDSAMYLCASSPDRTNTGELFFGEGSRLTVL.

This clone was detected once. This chain uses TRBV7-2 with TRBJ2-3, with no clear D. The CDR3 runs to 15 residues. The germline gives CDR1 SGHTA, CDR2 FQGNSA. The V end was cut by 0 bases, the J end by 2 bases, with 9 bases between. The CDR3 DNA reads TGTGCCAGCAGCTTAGCTCTGGGCAACACAGATACGCAGTATTTT. It is translated as CASSLALGNTDTQYF.

The chain recombines TRBV10-2 with TRBJ2-1, with 7 bases lining up with TRBD2. CDR1 WSHSY and CDR2 SAAADI come from the germline V gene. Trimming cost V 5 bases and J 4 bases; bases outside gene matches: 14. The CDR3 length is 17 residues. This CDR3 is CASSHNAGTNLYNEQFF. The CDR3 DNA reads TGCGCCAGCAGTCACAATGCCGGGACTAACCTTTACAATGAGCAGTTCTTC.